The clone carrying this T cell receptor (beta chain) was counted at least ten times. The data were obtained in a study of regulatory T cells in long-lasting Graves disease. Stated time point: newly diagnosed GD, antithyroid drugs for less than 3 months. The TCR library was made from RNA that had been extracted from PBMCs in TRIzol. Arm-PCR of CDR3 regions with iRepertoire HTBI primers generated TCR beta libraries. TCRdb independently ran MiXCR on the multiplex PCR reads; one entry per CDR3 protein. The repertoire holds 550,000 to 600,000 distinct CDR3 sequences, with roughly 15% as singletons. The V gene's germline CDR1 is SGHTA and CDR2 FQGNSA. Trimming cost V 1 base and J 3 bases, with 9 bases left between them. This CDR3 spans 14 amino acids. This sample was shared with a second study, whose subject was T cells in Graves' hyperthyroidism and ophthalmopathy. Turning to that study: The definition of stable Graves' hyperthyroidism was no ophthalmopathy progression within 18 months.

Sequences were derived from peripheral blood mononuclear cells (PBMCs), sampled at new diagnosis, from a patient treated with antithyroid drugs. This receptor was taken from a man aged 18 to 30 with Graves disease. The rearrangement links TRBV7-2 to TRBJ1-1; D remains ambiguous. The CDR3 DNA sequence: TGTGCCAGCAGCTTAGATGTCCGGTACACTGAAGCTTTCTTT. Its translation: CASSLDVRYTEAFF.